A selection of T cell receptor beta chains follows, all from one sample in a study of blood T cell repertoires in COVID-19. Using immunoSEQ multiplex PCR, the repertoire was profiled, and TCRdb retains in-frame clones only, with some absent. The table includes approximately 300,000 clones, 85% detected once. Sequenced material: PBMCs or T cells enriched from blood (not recorded which). The origin of the receptors is a woman between 25 and 40 years old who had been exposed to COVID-19. CDR3s include the opening cysteine and the closing phenylalanine or tryptophan. Each record gives: V gene, clone size, CDR3 length, D gene, J gene, CDR3 DNA, CDR3 protein. D genes are given only for firm matches. Not all rows give a size; the values are once, few, many and, for expanded clones, a class.

V gene: TRBV11-2
clone size: .
CDR3 length: 16
D gene: .
J gene: TRBJ1-2
CDR3 DNA: TGTGCCAGCAGCTCCGCCACGGCAGGGGAAGTCTATGGCTACACCTTC
CDR3 protein: CASSSATAGEVYGYTF

V gene: TRBV28
clone size: .
CDR3 length: 16
D gene: TRBD1
J gene: TRBJ1-5
CDR3 DNA: TGTGCCAGCAGTCGAAGTGGGACAGGGCAAGATCAGCCCCAGCATTTT
CDR3 protein: CASSRSGTGQDQPQHF

V gene: TRBV28
clone size: .
CDR3 length: 14
D gene: .
J gene: TRBJ1-5
CDR3 DNA: TGTGCCAGCAGTTCGACAGGCCAAGCAGTGGCCCAGCATTTT
CDR3 protein: CASSSTGQAVAQHF

V gene: TRBV27
clone size: .
CDR3 length: 13
D gene: .
J gene: TRBJ2-1
CDR3 DNA: TGTGCCAGCATGGGGGCCCCCTACAATGAGCAGTTCTTC
CDR3 protein: CASMGAPYNEQFF

V gene: TRBV7-9
clone size: .
CDR3 length: 14
D gene: .
J gene: TRBJ2-7
CDR3 DNA: TGTGCCAGCAGCTTAACGGCAGGGGACTACGAGCAGTACTTC
CDR3 protein: CASSLTAGDYEQYF

V gene: TRBV18
clone size: .
CDR3 length: 13
D gene: .
J gene: TRBJ2-7
CDR3 DNA: TGTGCCAGTTCCGCTGGACAACAAACCGAGCAGTACTTC
CDR3 protein: CASSAGQQTEQYF

V gene: TRBV6-4
clone size: .
CDR3 length: 15
D gene: .
J gene: TRBJ2-5
CDR3 DNA: TGTGCCAGCAGACCTTCTGCGGAGGGCGGGGAGACCCAGTACTTC
CDR3 protein: CASRPSAEGGETQYF

V gene: TRBV4-2
clone size: .
CDR3 length: 13
D gene: .
J gene: TRBJ1-1
CDR3 DNA: TGTGCCAGCAGCCAAAGGAGGAACACTGAAGCTTTCTTT
CDR3 protein: CASSQRRNTEAFF

V gene: TRBV19
clone size: .
CDR3 length: 18
D gene: .
J gene: TRBJ1-6
CDR3 DNA: TGTGCCAGTAGTCGTATAGTCCCAAATTCAAACTATAATTCACCCCTCCACTTT
CDR3 protein: CASSRIVPNSNYNSPLHF

V gene: TRBV24-1
clone size: .
CDR3 length: 19
D gene: .
J gene: TRBJ2-5
CDR3 DNA: TGTGCCACCAGTGATTCAAGATCCCCTACAGTTGGGGAGTCGGGGACCCAGTACTTC
CDR3 protein: CATSDSRSPTVGESGTQYF

V gene: TRBV12-3/TRBV12-4
clone size: .
CDR3 length: 12
D gene: TRBD1
J gene: TRBJ2-7
CDR3 DNA: TGTGCCGCCGGGACAGGGATCAACGAGCAGTACTTC
CDR3 protein: CAAGTGINEQYF

V gene: TRBV4-2
clone size: .
CDR3 length: 15
D gene: TRBD1
J gene: TRBJ1-5
CDR3 DNA: TGTGCCAGCAGCGCGGGACAGGGGAATCATCAGCCCCAGCATTTT
CDR3 protein: CASSAGQGNHQPQHF

V gene: TRBV5-1
clone size: few
CDR3 length: 13
D gene: .
J gene: TRBJ1-1
CDR3 DNA: TGCGCCAGCAGCTTTTCTGTCAACACTGAAGCTTTCTTT
CDR3 protein: CASSFSVNTEAFF

V gene: TRBV5-5
clone size: .
CDR3 length: 20
D gene: TRBD2
J gene: TRBJ2-2
CDR3 DNA: TGTGCCAGCAGCTCCAGGGACAGATACGTACTAGCGGGAGGGACCGGGGAGCTGTTTTTT
CDR3 protein: CASSSRDRYVLAGGTGELFF

V gene: TRBV3-1/TRBV3-2
clone size: .
CDR3 length: 17
D gene: TRBD1
J gene: TRBJ1-4
CDR3 DNA: TGTGCCAGCAGCCCCTTCCCGGGACAGGTAGCAGACGAAAAACTGTTTTTT
CDR3 protein: CASSPFPGQVADEKLFF

V gene: TRBV6-4
clone size: .
CDR3 length: 13
D gene: .
J gene: TRBJ2-1
CDR3 DNA: TGTGCCAGCAGCACGAGCCGATTTTATGAGCAGTTCTTC
CDR3 protein: CASSTSRFYEQFF

V gene: TRBV19
clone size: .
CDR3 length: 12
D gene: .
J gene: TRBJ1-2
CDR3 DNA: TGTGCCAGTAGTATTCGGTCTTCAGGCTACACCTTC
CDR3 protein: CASSIRSSGYTF

V gene: TRBV19
clone size: .
CDR3 length: 15
D gene: TRBD1
J gene: TRBJ1-1
CDR3 DNA: TGTGCCAGCCGGGACAGAAGCTTTGGGGGGACTGAAGCTTTCTTT
CDR3 protein: CASRDRSFGGTEAFF

V gene: TRBV3-1/TRBV3-2
clone size: .
CDR3 length: 15
D gene: .
J gene: TRBJ1-3
CDR3 DNA: TGTGCCAGCAGCCCTACAGCAGGGGCGGGAAACACCATATATTTT
CDR3 protein: CASSPTAGAGNTIYF

V gene: TRBV30
clone size: .
CDR3 length: 16
D gene: .
J gene: TRBJ1-4
CDR3 DNA: TGTGCCTGGACCCCTACGGGGGGAGGAGCTAATGAAAAACTGTTTTTT
CDR3 protein: CAWTPTGGGANEKLFF

V gene: TRBV18
clone size: .
CDR3 length: 15
D gene: .
J gene: TRBJ2-5
CDR3 DNA: TGTGCCAGCTCACCACCCGATGCCGGGGTGAAGACCCAGTACTTC
CDR3 protein: CASSPPDAGVKTQYF

V gene: TRBV11-1
clone size: .
CDR3 length: 15
D gene: TRBD1
J gene: TRBJ2-2
CDR3 DNA: TGTGCCAGCAGCTTATCCCAGGGGGCGTCCGGGGAGCTGTTTTTT
CDR3 protein: CASSLSQGASGELFF

V gene: TRBV19
clone size: .
CDR3 length: 17
D gene: TRBD1
J gene: TRBJ1-1
CDR3 DNA: TGTGCCAGTAGTAACAAGGGACAGGGGGCCATATTTACTGAAGCTTTCTTT
CDR3 protein: CASSNKGQGAIFTEAFF

V gene: TRBV12-3/TRBV12-4
clone size: .
CDR3 length: 13
D gene: .
J gene: TRBJ2-7
CDR3 DNA: TGTGCCAGCAGCCAGACTGAAGCCTACGAGCAGTACTTC
CDR3 protein: CASSQTEAYEQYF

V gene: TRBV7-9
clone size: .
CDR3 length: 18
D gene: TRBD2
J gene: TRBJ2-2
CDR3 DNA: TGTGCCAGCAGCATCACGGGACTAGCGGGATCAACGACCGGGGAGCTGTTTTTT
CDR3 protein: CASSITGLAGSTTGELFF

V gene: TRBV7-9
clone size: .
CDR3 length: 14
D gene: .
J gene: TRBJ2-7
CDR3 DNA: TGTGCCAGCAGCTTAGGACAGGCCAACGACGAGCAGTACTTC
CDR3 protein: CASSLGQANDEQYF

V gene: TRBV18
clone size: .
CDR3 length: 18
D gene: TRBD2
J gene: TRBJ2-7
CDR3 DNA: TGTGCCAGCTCACCTTCCCGGGGGGAGGGCCCCCTACTTAAGGAGCAGTACTTC
CDR3 protein: CASSPSRGEGPLLKEQYF

V gene: TRBV7-2
clone size: .
CDR3 length: 14
D gene: .
J gene: TRBJ2-5
CDR3 DNA: TGTGCCAGCAGCCCCTGTCGCGACGGGGAGACCCAGTACTTC
CDR3 protein: CASSPCRDGETQYF

V gene: TRBV5-6
clone size: few
CDR3 length: 16
D gene: .
J gene: TRBJ2-2
CDR3 DNA: TGTGCCAGCAGCCCAGGACAGTGGGCTAACACCGGGGAGCTGTTTTTT
CDR3 protein: CASSPGQWANTGELFF

V gene: TRBV6-2/TRBV6-3
clone size: .
CDR3 length: 18
D gene: .
J gene: TRBJ2-3
CDR3 DNA: TGTGCCAGCAGTTATAGCTTTTCAGAGGGAATTCGCACAGATACGCAGTATTTT
CDR3 protein: CASSYSFSEGIRTDTQYF

V gene: TRBV6-5
clone size: .
CDR3 length: 14
D gene: .
J gene: TRBJ2-7
CDR3 DNA: TGTGCCAGCAGTTACTTGGGGGGAGCCTACGAGCAGTACTTC
CDR3 protein: CASSYLGGAYEQYF

V gene: TRBV30
clone size: .
CDR3 length: 19
D gene: .
J gene: TRBJ1-6
CDR3 DNA: TGTGCCTGGAGTGTATATAGAGCCCCGGGGAGCTCCTATAATTCACCCCTCCACTTT
CDR3 protein: CAWSVYRAPGSSYNSPLHF

V gene: TRBV5-1
clone size: .
CDR3 length: 16
D gene: .
J gene: TRBJ1-1
CDR3 DNA: TGCGCCAGCAGCTTGGCCCCCTCGGCGGTGAACACTGAAGCTTTCTTT
CDR3 protein: CASSLAPSAVNTEAFF

V gene: TRBV6-5
clone size: .
CDR3 length: 14
D gene: TRBD2
J gene: TRBJ2-1
CDR3 DNA: TGTGCCAGCAGCCTTTTACTAGCTAGCGGTGAGCAGTTCTTC
CDR3 protein: CASSLLLASGEQFF

V gene: TRBV27
clone size: .
CDR3 length: 15
D gene: .
J gene: TRBJ1-1
CDR3 DNA: TGTGCCAGCAGTTACCGGCCGGGGGGGGACACTGAAGCTTTCTTT
CDR3 protein: CASSYRPGGDTEAFF

V gene: TRBV19
clone size: .
CDR3 length: 15
D gene: .
J gene: TRBJ1-1
CDR3 DNA: TGTGCCAGTAGTTCCTGGGCCGGGGGAAGCACTGAAGCTTTCTTT
CDR3 protein: CASSSWAGGSTEAFF

V gene: TRBV30
clone size: .
CDR3 length: 14
D gene: .
J gene: TRBJ2-1
CDR3 DNA: TGTGCCTGGCAACAGGGTAAGGGTTACAATGAGCAGTTCTTC
CDR3 protein: CAWQQGKGYNEQFF

V gene: TRBV9
clone size: once
CDR3 length: 13
D gene: .
J gene: TRBJ1-1
CDR3 DNA: TGTGCCAGCAGCCCGACCCAGGTGGCTGAAGCTTTCTTT
CDR3 protein: CASSPTQVAEAFF

V gene: TRBV5-1
clone size: .
CDR3 length: 14
D gene: .
J gene: TRBJ1-2
CDR3 DNA: TGCGCCAGCAGCTTGGGCGGACAAGGGCATGGCTACACCTTC
CDR3 protein: CASSLGGQGHGYTF

V gene: TRBV5-1
clone size: .
CDR3 length: 15
D gene: .
J gene: TRBJ2-1
CDR3 DNA: TGCGCCAGCAGCTTGGGGGCTAGCGCAGGATCTGAGCAGTTCTTC
CDR3 protein: CASSLGASAGSEQFF

V gene: TRBV7-8
clone size: .
CDR3 length: 18
D gene: .
J gene: TRBJ1-1
CDR3 DNA: TGTGCCAGCAGCTTAGGTTCAGGGGTTGGGGGAGAAAATACTGAAGCTTTCTTT
CDR3 protein: CASSLGSGVGGENTEAFF

V gene: TRBV28
clone size: .
CDR3 length: 11
D gene: .
J gene: TRBJ1-2
CDR3 DNA: TGTGCCACTAACAGGTTCGGGGGCTACACCTTC
CDR3 protein: CATNRFGGYTF

V gene: TRBV24-1
clone size: .
CDR3 length: 12
D gene: .
J gene: TRBJ1-2
CDR3 DNA: TGTGCCACCAGCCTTTCAGGGGTTGGCTACACCTTC
CDR3 protein: CATSLSGVGYTF

V gene: TRBV18
clone size: once
CDR3 length: 14
D gene: .
J gene: TRBJ2-3
CDR3 DNA: TGTGCCAGCTCACCCGGGATTAGCACAGATACGCAGTATTTT
CDR3 protein: CASSPGISTDTQYF

V gene: TRBV13
clone size: .
CDR3 length: 16
D gene: .
J gene: TRBJ2-3
CDR3 DNA: TGTGCCAGCAGCTCCCGACTAGAAGGAAGCACAGATACGCAGTATTTT
CDR3 protein: CASSSRLEGSTDTQYF

V gene: TRBV30
clone size: .
CDR3 length: 14
D gene: .
J gene: TRBJ1-3
CDR3 DNA: TGTGCCTGGCAGCAGGGAATCTCTGGAAACACCATATATTTT
CDR3 protein: CAWQQGISGNTIYF

V gene: TRBV11-2
clone size: .
CDR3 length: 17
D gene: .
J gene: TRBJ2-6
CDR3 DNA: TGTGCCAGCAGCTTAGAGGGCGGAGGGCCCGGGGCCAACGTCCTGACTTTC
CDR3 protein: CASSLEGGGPGANVLTF

V gene: TRBV2
clone size: few
CDR3 length: 16
D gene: .
J gene: TRBJ1-2
CDR3 DNA: TGTGCCAGCAGTGAATCCCCTCTCAGTTTTAACTATGGCTACACCTTC
CDR3 protein: CASSESPLSFNYGYTF

V gene: TRBV18
clone size: .
CDR3 length: 13
D gene: .
J gene: TRBJ1-5
CDR3 DNA: TGTGCCAGCTCACCACAGGGAGATCAGCCCCAGCATTTT
CDR3 protein: CASSPQGDQPQHF

V gene: TRBV7-2
clone size: few
CDR3 length: 15
D gene: .
J gene: TRBJ1-3
CDR3 DNA: TGTGCCAGCAGCTCGCGTTGGGGCGAAGGAAACACCATATATTTT
CDR3 protein: CASSSRWGEGNTIYF

V gene: TRBV4-1
clone size: .
CDR3 length: 14
D gene: .
J gene: TRBJ2-7
CDR3 DNA: TGCGCCAGCAGCCAAGATCACAGGGGAGGCGAGCAGTACTTC
CDR3 protein: CASSQDHRGGEQYF

V gene: TRBV29-1
clone size: .
CDR3 length: 14
D gene: TRBD1
J gene: TRBJ2-7
CDR3 DNA: TGCAGCGTTGAATCGGGACAGGGTATGAGGGAGCAGTACTTC
CDR3 protein: CSVESGQGMREQYF

V gene: TRBV7-3
clone size: .
CDR3 length: 16
D gene: TRBD1
J gene: TRBJ2-1
CDR3 DNA: TGTGCCAGCAGCCCTAACGGACAGGGGGCCTACAATGAGCAGTTCTTC
CDR3 protein: CASSPNGQGAYNEQFF

V gene: TRBV18
clone size: once
CDR3 length: 16
D gene: .
J gene: TRBJ1-3
CDR3 DNA: TGTGCCAGCTCACCACCTAACAGCGGTAATGGAAACACCATATATTTT
CDR3 protein: CASSPPNSGNGNTIYF

V gene: TRBV27
clone size: once
CDR3 length: 14
D gene: .
J gene: TRBJ2-1
CDR3 DNA: TGTGCCAGCAGCAAAGGTCCCCTAGGCAATGAGCAGTTCTTC
CDR3 protein: CASSKGPLGNEQFF

V gene: TRBV2
clone size: .
CDR3 length: 17
D gene: TRBD2
J gene: TRBJ2-1
CDR3 DNA: TGTGCCAGCAGTCCTCCGGGACTAGCGGGAGTTTACAATGAGCAGTTCTTC
CDR3 protein: CASSPPGLAGVYNEQFF

V gene: TRBV28
clone size: .
CDR3 length: 11
D gene: .
J gene: TRBJ1-2
CDR3 DNA: TGTGCCAGCAGTTTATCACAGGGCTACACCTTC
CDR3 protein: CASSLSQGYTF

V gene: TRBV4-1
clone size: .
CDR3 length: 12
D gene: .
J gene: TRBJ2-1
CDR3 DNA: TGCGCCAGCAGCCCACTAGGTCTCTGGCAGTTCTTC
CDR3 protein: CASSPLGLWQFF

V gene: TRBV24-1
clone size: .
CDR3 length: 15
D gene: TRBD1
J gene: TRBJ1-1
CDR3 DNA: TGTGCCACCAGTGATTCGAGGCAGGGGGCTACTGAAGCTTTCTTT
CDR3 protein: CATSDSRQGATEAFF

V gene: TRBV5-4
clone size: .
CDR3 length: 16
D gene: TRBD2
J gene: TRBJ2-1
CDR3 DNA: TGTGCCAGCAGCCTTGGGAGGGCCACGTCAGCTGGGGAGCAGTTCTTC
CDR3 protein: CASSLGRATSAGEQFF